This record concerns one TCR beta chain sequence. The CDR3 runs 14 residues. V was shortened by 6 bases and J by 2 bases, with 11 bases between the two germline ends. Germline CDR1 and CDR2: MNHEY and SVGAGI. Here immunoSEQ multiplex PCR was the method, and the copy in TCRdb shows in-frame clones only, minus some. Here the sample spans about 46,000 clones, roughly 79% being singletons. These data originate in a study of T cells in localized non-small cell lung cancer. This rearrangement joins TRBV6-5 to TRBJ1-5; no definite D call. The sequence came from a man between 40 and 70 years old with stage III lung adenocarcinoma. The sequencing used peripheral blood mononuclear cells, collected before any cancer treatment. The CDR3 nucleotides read TGTGCCAGCAGCCGGGGTTCCCGCAATCAGCCCCAGCATTTT. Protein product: CASSRGSRNQPQHF.